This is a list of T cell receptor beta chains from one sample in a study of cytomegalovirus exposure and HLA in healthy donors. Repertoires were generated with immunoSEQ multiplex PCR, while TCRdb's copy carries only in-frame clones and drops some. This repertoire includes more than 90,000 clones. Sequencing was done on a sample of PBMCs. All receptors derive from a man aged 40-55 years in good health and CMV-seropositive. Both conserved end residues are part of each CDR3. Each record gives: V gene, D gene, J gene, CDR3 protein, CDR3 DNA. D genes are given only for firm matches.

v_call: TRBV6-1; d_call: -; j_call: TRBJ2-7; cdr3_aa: CASSGPPGYEQYF; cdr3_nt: TGTGCCAGCAGTGGGCCGCCTGGCTACGAGCAGTACTTC
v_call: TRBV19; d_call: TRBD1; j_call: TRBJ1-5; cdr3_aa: CASRYRDRANQPQHF; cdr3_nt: TGTGCCAGTCGTTACCGGGACAGGGCGAATCAGCCCCAGCATTTT
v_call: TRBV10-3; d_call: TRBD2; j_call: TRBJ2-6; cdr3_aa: CAIAQAGEGLAGANVLTF; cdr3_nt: TGTGCCATCGCCCAAGCGGGAGAGGGATTGGCTGGGGCCAACGTCCTGACTTTC
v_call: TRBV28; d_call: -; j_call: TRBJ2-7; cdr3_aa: CASSGSSYEQYF; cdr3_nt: TGTGCCAGCAGCGGGAGCTCCTACGAGCAGTACTTC
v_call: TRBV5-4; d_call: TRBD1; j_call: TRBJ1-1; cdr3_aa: CASSRATGAGTEAFF; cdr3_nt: TGTGCCAGCAGCCGCGCGACAGGGGCGGGCACTGAAGCTTTCTTT
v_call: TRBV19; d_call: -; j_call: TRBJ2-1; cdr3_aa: CASSGIYNEQFF; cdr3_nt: TGTGCCAGTAGCGGGATCTACAATGAGCAGTTCTTC
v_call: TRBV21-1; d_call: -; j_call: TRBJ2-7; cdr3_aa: CASSKALDTLVYEQYF; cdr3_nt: TGTGCCAGCAGCAAAGCGCTAGATACCTTAGTCTACGAGCAGTACTTC
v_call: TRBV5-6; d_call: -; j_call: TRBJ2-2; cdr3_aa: CASSLWGGGPNTGELFF; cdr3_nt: TGTGCCAGCAGCTTGTGGGGCGGCGGACCGAACACCGGGGAGCTGTTTTTT
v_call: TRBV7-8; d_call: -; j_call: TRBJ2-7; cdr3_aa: CASSLRGFPYEQYF; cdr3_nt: TGTGCCAGCAGCTTACGGGGTTTCCCCTACGAGCAGTACTTC
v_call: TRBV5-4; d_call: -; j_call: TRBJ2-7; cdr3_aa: CASSLVGGHEQYF; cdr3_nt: TGTGCCAGCAGCTTGGTGGGGGGGCACGAGCAGTACTTC